A single sample is the source of the 32 T cell receptor beta chains below, sequenced in a study of blood T cell repertoires in COVID-19. The method was immunoSEQ multiplex PCR; TCRdb's version includes in-frame clones alone and lacks a portion of them. The sample has about 340,000 clones; around 91% are singletons. The specimen sequenced was peripheral blood. These receptors originate from a woman in her late teens or twenties who had recovered from COVID-19.

The chain carries TRBV11-3 and TRBJ1-3, with 8 bases lining up with TRBD1. The CDR3 loop spans 15 amino acids. CDR1 and CDR2 (germline): SGHNT, YENEEA. V trimming: 3 bases; J trimming: 1 base; junction bases outside the gene matches: 2. The CDR3 DNA is TGTGCCAGCAGCTTCACAGGGGGTTCTGGAAACACCATATATTTT. Its translation is CASSFTGGSGNTIYF.

The chain combines TRBV30 with TRBJ2-2; TRBD1 matches at 9 bases. Germline V gene data show CDR1 as GTSNPN and CDR2 as SVGIG (reference sequence). Trimming cost V 3 bases and J 3 bases; bases outside gene matches: 8. The CDR3 sequence is 16 residues long. The CDR3 loop is CAWSFTGTGYTGELFF. CDR3 in DNA: TGTGCCTGGAGCTTTACCGGGACAGGGTACACCGGGGAGCTGTTTTTT.

The chain has TRBV4-3 and TRBJ2-2; 7 bases map to TRBD1. In germline, CDR1 is LGHNA, CDR2 YSLEER. V was pared by 5 bases and J by 3 bases, with 6 bases of the junction left unmatched. CDR3 size: 15 residues. The CDR3 spells CASSRRDRDTGELFF. The CDR3 DNA sequence: TGCGCCAGCAGCAGACGTGACAGGGACACCGGGGAGCTGTTTTTT.

The gene calls are TRBV6-2 or TRBV6-3 and TRBJ2-1, with D maybe TRBD2 (6 bases). V shed 3 bases and J shed 9 bases, with 9 bases lying between them. Germline V gene data show CDR1 as MNHEY and CDR2 as SVGEGT. The CDR3 totals 12 residues. The CDR3 loop reads CASSYAGSEQFF. For the CDR3, the DNA is TGTGCCAGCAGTTATGCGGGGAGTGAGCAGTTCTTC.

This clone has a single count. In the same sample, other DNA sequences code for this CDR3. The chain carries TRBV19 and TRBJ2-6; D perhaps matches TRBD2 (5 bases). Germline CDR1 and CDR2: LNHDA and SQIVND (reference sequence). Trimming shortened V by 4 bases and J by 0 bases, and 7 bases separated the two germline ends. The CDR3 loop spans 15 amino acids. This chain's CDR3 is CASSRGSSGANVLTF. CDR3 sequence (DNA): TGTGCCAGTAGTAGAGGGAGCTCTGGGGCCAACGTCCTGACTTTC.

The genes are TRBV18 and TRBJ1-4; D not certain. CDR1 and CDR2 from the germline V gene are KGHSH and LQKENI. The CDR3 extends over 15 amino acids. The V and J ends lost 6 bases and 2 bases respectively, with 13 bases between them. CDR3 loop: CASSSNAGTNEKLFF. CDR3 sequence (DNA): TGTGCCAGCTCGTCAAATGCCGGGACTAATGAAAAACTGTTTTTT.

The chain couples TRBV6-5 to TRBJ1-2; D gene uncertain. The CDR3 spans 12 residues. The V gene lost 6 bases and the J gene lost 3 bases, with 8 bases spanning the gap. Germline V gene sequence: CDR1 MNHEY, CDR2 SVGAGI. CDR3 bases: TGTGCCAGCAGCCGAGGCGACTATGGCTACACCTTC. Its protein is CASSRGDYGYTF.

This chain joins TRBV6-2 or TRBV6-3 and TRBJ1-2, with D tentatively TRBD1 (5 bases). Trimming took 5 bases from V and 2 from J, leaving 12 bases between them. Germline CDR1 MNHEY, CDR2 SVGEGT. CDR3 length: 14 amino acids. The CDR3 loop reads CASSTRVLNYGYTF. CDR3 coding DNA: TGTGCCAGCAGTACCAGGGTTTTAAACTATGGCTACACCTTC.

V and J are TRBV11-2 and TRBJ1-2; 8 bases match TRBD1. CDR1 is SGHAT and CDR2 is FQNNGV in the germline V gene. CDR3 length equals 16 residues. The ends lost 3 bases at V and 1 base at J; junction bases unmatched: 7. In DNA, the CDR3 is TGTGCCAGCAGCTTTAACAGGGGGATGGGTAACTATGGCTACACCTTC. Translating gives CASSFNRGMGNYGYTF.

The chain combines TRBV19 with TRBJ2-5, with a weak D call TRBD2 (5 bases). V lost 6 bases and J 5 bases, leaving 16 bases between the germline ends. The CDR3 has 14 amino acids. Germline loops: CDR1 LNHDA, CDR2 SQIVND (reference sequence). DNA of the CDR3: TGTGCCAGTAGGACGCTAGCTGCTCCTGAGACCCAGTACTTC. The encoded protein is CASRTLAAPETQYF.

The chain employs TRBV19 and TRBJ1-5; D not certain. Germline CDR1 is LNHDA and CDR2 is SQIVND (reference sequence). This CDR3 is built from 15 residues. V lost 4 bases, J lost 2 bases, and 12 bases lay in between. CDR3 sequence: CASSTFRVGNQPQHF. Written as DNA, the CDR3 is TGTGCCAGTAGTACTTTCCGCGTGGGCAATCAGCCCCAGCATTTT.

The V call is TRBV5-5, the J call TRBJ2-1, with 8 nucleotides matching TRBD2. CDR3 length: 14 residues. Germline CDR1 is SGHKS and CDR2 is YYEKEE (reference sequence). V trimming: 3 bases; J trimming: 9 bases; junction bases outside the gene matches: 8. Here the CDR3 DNA reads TGTGCCAGCAGCTGGGGGGCCACTAGCGGTGAGCAGTTCTTC. This sequence encodes CASSWGATSGEQFF. Drawing the rest from reference TRBV5-5 and TRBJ2-1, the complete variable domain is DAGVTQSPTHLIKTRGQQVTLRCSPISGHKSVSWYQQVLGQGPQFIFQYYEKEERGRGNFPDRFSARQFPNYSSELNVNALLLGDSALYLCASSWGATSGEQFFGPGTRLTVL.

The V gene is TRBV7-9, the J gene TRBJ1-1, with no clear D. CDR3 length equals 14 residues. The germline V and J ends were trimmed by 5 bases and 1 base, with 11 bases remaining between them. Germline loops: CDR1 SEHNR, CDR2 FQNEAQ (reference sequence). CDR3 sequence (DNA): TGTGCCAGCAGCCCTGGGCTAACGAACACTGAAGCTTTCTTT. Residues: CASSPGLTNTEAFF.

The CDR3 DNA sequence: TGTGCCAGCAGCGGAAGACAGGGGCGGGCTGAAAAACTGTTTTTT. Translating it yields CASSGRQGRAEKLFF. The chain carries TRBV7-9 and TRBJ1-4; 8 positions match TRBD1. V trimming: 5 bases; J trimming: 7 bases; junction bases outside the gene matches: 9. CDR1 is SEHNR and CDR2 is FQNEAQ in the germline V gene (reference sequence). This CDR3 region has 15 residues.

CDR3: CASSRRRNRGTEAFF. In nucleotides, the CDR3 is TGTGCCAGCAGCCGAAGGAGGAACAGGGGGACTGAAGCTTTCTTT. The V and J genes are TRBV4-2 and TRBJ1-1; 8 bases are shared with TRBD1. Trimming at V came to 4 bases and at J to 5 bases, leaving 9 bases not matched to a gene. The CDR3 is 15 residues long. Germline CDR1 is LGHNA and CDR2 is YNFKEQ.

This chain connects TRBV11-3 to TRBJ2-3; tentatively, D is TRBD1 (5 bases). The germline V and J ends were trimmed by 4 bases and 6 bases, with 5 bases remaining between them. CDR3 length equals 11 residues. CDR1 SGHNT and CDR2 YENEEA come from the germline V gene. CDR3 amino acids: CASSSGDTQYF. The CDR3 nucleotides are TGTGCCAGCAGCTCAGGGGATACGCAGTATTTT.

The chain joins TRBV5-1 to TRBJ2-1, with TRBD2 matching over 7 bases. CDR1 SGHRS and CDR2 YFSETQ come from the germline V gene. With V trimmed by 0 bases and J by 3 bases, 9 bases remained unmatched. CDR3 length equals 17 residues. CDR3 DNA: TGCGCCAGCAGCTTGGAATTCCGCGGGAGTATCTACAATGAGCAGTTCTTC. Amino acids: CASSLEFRGSIYNEQFF. Based on the CDR3 plus reference TRBV5-1 and TRBJ2-1, the full variable domain is KAGVTQTPRYLIKTRGQQVTLSCSPISGHRSVSWYQQTPGQGLQFLFEYFSETQRNKGNFPGRFSGRQFSNSRSEMNVSTLELGDSALYLCASSLEFRGSIYNEQFFGPGTRLTVL.

This clone was observed a few times. This chain joins TRBV7-9 and TRBJ1-4; D not certain. The V end was cut by 2 bases, the J end by 8 bases, with 9 bases between. Germline lookup yields CDR1 SEHNR and CDR2 FQNEAQ (reference sequence). The length of the CDR3 is 13 residues. The CDR3 sequence is CASSLTRGEKLFF. The CDR3 bases are TGTGCCAGCAGCTTAACCCGGGGAGAAAAACTGTTTTTT.

The genes are TRBV7-8 and TRBJ1-6; 9 nucleotides match TRBD1. Looked up from germline, CDR1 is SGHVS and CDR2 is FQNEAQ. The length of the CDR3 is 15 residues. J lost 8 bases, V lost 5 bases, and 7 bases had no gene match. The chain's CDR3 is CASSGQGMVDSPLHF. The CDR3 DNA reads TGTGCCAGCAGCGGACAGGGGATGGTTGATTCACCCCTCCACTTT. Full variable domain (rest looked up from reference TRBV7-8 and TRBJ1-6): GAGVSQSPRYKVAKRGQDVALRCDPISGHVSLFWYQQALGQGPEFLTYFQNEAQLDKSGLPSDRFFAERPEGSVSTLKIQRTQQEDSAVYLCASSGQGMVDSPLHFGNGTRLTVT.

The rearrangement joins TRBV11-2 to TRBJ1-2; TRBD1 matches 10 bases. CDR1 SGHAT and CDR2 FQNNGV come from the germline V gene. After removal of 1 base from V and 2 bases from J, the junction contained 10 bases not matched to a gene. CDR3 length equals 18 residues. The CDR3 here is CASSLVSPGQGYNYGYTF. The CDR3 DNA sequence: TGTGCCAGCAGCTTAGTTTCCCCGGGACAGGGGTACAACTATGGCTACACCTTC.

The V and J genes are TRBV5-6 and TRBJ1-1, with D tentatively TRBD1 (5 bases). V lost 1 base and J lost 7, with 11 bases in between. The CDR3 consists of 13 residues. The germline V gene has CDR1 SGHDT and CDR2 YYEEEE. CDR3 in amino acids: CASSLKGPDEAFF. CDR3 bases: TGTGCCAGCAGCTTGAAGGGGCCAGATGAAGCTTTCTTT.

The chain combines TRBV11-2 with TRBJ1-2; 7 nucleotides line up with TRBD1. The CDR3 is 16 amino acids. The V gene's germline CDR1 is SGHAT and CDR2 FQNNGV. With 3 bases clipped from V and 4 bases from J, the junction kept 11 bases outside the gene matches. The CDR3 coding sequence is TGTGCCAGCAGCTTCCGACAGGGCCCTTCCGTCTATGGCTACACCTTC. It codes for CASSFRQGPSVYGYTF.

The gene calls are TRBV14 and TRBJ2-3; 14 bases agree with TRBD2. V trimming: 4 bases; J trimming: 2 bases; junction bases outside the gene matches: 2. Per germline, CDR1 SGHDN and CDR2 FVKESK. CDR3 length: 16 amino acids. For the CDR3, the DNA is TGTGCCAGCAGCCGACTAGCGGGAGGGCTCACAGATACGCAGTATTTT. This encodes CASSRLAGGLTDTQYF.

The chain uses TRBV12-5 and TRBJ2-3; D possibly corresponds to TRBD2 (7 bases). From germline, CDR1 is LGHNT and CDR2 FRNRAP. V lost 4 bases to trimming and J lost 2 bases, with 13 bases between them. The CDR3 is 15 residues long. CDR3 nucleotide sequence: TGTGCTAGTGGTTGGGCGGGGGCAGCCACAGATACGCAGTATTTT. The encoded protein is CASGWAGAATDTQYF.

This clone was picked up one time. DNA for the CDR3: TGCGCCAGCAGCCCGAGGGGACAGGGGGCTTACAATGAGCAGTTCTTC. Translated, it gives CASSPRGQGAYNEQFF. The chain links TRBV4-3 to TRBJ2-1; 12 bases are shared with TRBD1. J gave up 4 bases and V 4 bases, and 5 bases lay outside the gene matches. This CDR3 contains 16 residues. The germline V gene encodes CDR1 LGHNA and CDR2 YSLEER.

V and J are TRBV9 and TRBJ1-6, with unresolved D. This CDR3 spans 16 amino acids. Germline CDR1 reads SGDLS; CDR2 reads YYNGEE. The ends were cut back, 0 bases at V and 3 bases at J, with 10 bases in the middle. The CDR3 protein is CASSVDVGLYNSPLHF. Written as DNA, the CDR3 is TGTGCCAGCAGCGTAGATGTTGGCCTCTATAATTCACCCCTCCACTTT. Looking up the rest from reference TRBV9 and TRBJ1-6 gives the full variable domain: DSGVTQTPKHLITATGQRVTLRCSPRSGDLSVYWYQQSLDQGLQFLIQYYNGEERAKGNILERFSAQQFPDLHSELNLSSLELGDSALYFCASSVDVGLYNSPLHFGNGTRLTVT.

This clone was seen a handful of times. The chain couples TRBV9 to TRBJ1-3; D possibly corresponds to TRBD1 (6 bases). Deletions cut 4 bases from V and 3 bases from J, with 11 bases between. The CDR3 loop spans 14 amino acids. Germline-derived CDR1 and CDR2 are SGDLS and YYNGEE. Here the CDR3 reads CASSLQQGGNTIYF. CDR3 sequence (DNA): TGTGCCAGCAGCTTACAACAGGGTGGAAACACCATATATTTT.

The chain has TRBV5-1 and TRBJ1-3; D possibly corresponds to TRBD1 (6 bases). This CDR3 contains 17 residues. The germline V gene encodes CDR1 SGHRS and CDR2 YFSETQ. V shed 4 bases and J shed 0 bases, with 17 bases lying between them. The CDR3 loop is CASSPGGGPSSGNTIYF. The DNA for the CDR3 is TGCGCCAGCAGCCCGGGCGGGGGCCCGAGCTCTGGAAACACCATATATTTT.

V gene TRBV10-3 combines with J gene TRBJ2-1; D remains unclear. V was clipped by 10 bases and J by 3 bases, with 10 bases between them. CDR3 length: 12 residues. Germline V CDR1 and CDR2: ENHRY, SYGVKD. In nucleotides, the CDR3 is TGTGCCACCGCGTCAGGCTACAATGAGCAGTTCTTC. Translation gives CATASGYNEQFF.

The table lists this clone with a count of one. V is TRBV10-3 and J is TRBJ1-5; D unclear. The CDR3 totals 14 residues. Germline V gives CDR1 ENHRY, CDR2 SYGVKD. Trimming left V 2 bases short and J 4 bases short, with 9 bases between. In DNA, the CDR3 is TGTGCCATCAGTGAGGGGCAGGTAAATCAGCCCCAGCATTTT. It yields the protein CAISEGQVNQPQHF.

V gene TRBV18 combines with J gene TRBJ2-2, with TRBD2 matching 13 bases. J lost 5 bases, V lost 5 bases, and 2 bases had no gene match. From germline, CDR1 is KGHSH and CDR2 LQKENI. CDR3 length equals 15 residues. This CDR3 reads CASSLGLAGTGELFF. The CDR3 region has the DNA TGTGCCAGCTCATTGGGACTAGCGGGGACCGGGGAGCTGTTTTTT. The full variable domain, in which reference TRBV18 and TRBJ2-2 provide the parts outside the CDR3, is NAGVMQNPRHLVRRRGQEARLRCSPMKGHSHVYWYRQLPEEGLKFMVYLQKENIIDESGMPKERFSAEFPKEGPSILRIQQVVRGDSAAYFCASSLGLAGTGELFFGEGSRLTVL.

This clone was seen more than once but under ten times. The sample has other DNA sequences that encode this CDR3 too. This rearrangement joins TRBV6-4 to TRBJ1-2; D possibly corresponds to TRBD1 (6 bases). V was shortened by 5 bases and J by 2 bases, with 9 bases between the two germline ends. The CDR3 contains 13 residues. Per germline, CDR1 MRHNA and CDR2 SNTAGT. In nucleotides, the CDR3 is TGTGCCAGCAGTCCGGGACAAAACTATGGCTACACCTTC. Residues: CASSPGQNYGYTF.